This entry lists 8 T cell receptor beta chains sequenced from one sample in a study of blood T cell repertoires in COVID-19. TCRdb's copy holds only in-frame clones and misses some; the assay was immunoSEQ multiplex PCR. The sample has about 64,000 clones, roughly 85% seen once. Specimen: peripheral blood. These receptors were obtained from a woman aged 55 to 70 with COVID-19, enrolled during active disease.

The rearrangement joins TRBV5-6 to TRBJ2-6; a possible D gene is TRBD1 (5 bases). The germline gives CDR1 SGHDT, CDR2 YYEEEE. The CDR3 runs 16 residues. Trimming took 5 bases from V and 1 from J, leaving 13 bases between them. The CDR3, as DNA: TGTGCCAGCAGTTATGCAGGGTATTCTGGGGCCAACGTCCTGACTTTC. Its translation is CASSYAGYSGANVLTF.

The chain carries TRBV5-4 and TRBJ2-1; maybe TRBD2 (5 bases). Germline CDR1 and CDR2: SGHNT and YYREEE (reference sequence). CDR3 length: 16 residues. The V gene lost 1 base and the J gene lost 4 bases, with 15 bases spanning the gap. CDR3 bases: TGTGCCAGCAGCTTGCGTTTAAGCGGCACGTACAATGAGCAGTTCTTC. Protein: CASSLRLSGTYNEQFF. Using reference TRBV5-4 and TRBJ2-1 for the parts outside the CDR3, the full variable domain is ETGVTQSPTHLIKTRGQQVTLRCSSQSGHNTVSWYQQALGQGPQFIFQYYREEENGRGNFPPRFSGLQFPNYSSELNVNALELDDSALYLCASSLRLSGTYNEQFFGPGTRLTVL.

The rearrangement uses TRBV19 and TRBJ2-1, with a weak D call TRBD2 (6 bases). CDR1 LNHDA and CDR2 SQIVND come from the germline V gene (reference sequence). The CDR3 sequence is 13 residues long. CDR3 nucleotide sequence: TGTGCTACTAGTATAGGACTAACCAATGAGCAGTTCTTC. Translating it yields CATSIGLTNEQFF.

A single count supports this clone. The chain links TRBV20-1 to TRBJ2-5, with a tentative D call TRBD1 (6 bases). CDR3 length: 15 amino acids. Germline CDR1 and CDR2: DFQATT and SNEGSKA (reference sequence). Trimming pared 3 bases from V and 6 bases from J, leaving 20 bases between. As DNA, the CDR3 is TGCAGTGCTAGTCCCAAGGGGGACCCCGCCAAGACCCAGTACTTC. Translation: CSASPKGDPAKTQYF.

This sequence joins TRBV4-2 and TRBJ2-7; 7 bases are a match to TRBD2. The CDR3 loop spans 17 amino acids. With V trimmed by 0 bases and J by 6 bases, 14 bases remained unmatched. Germline loops: CDR1 LGHNA, CDR2 YNFKEQ. The CDR3 nucleotides are TGTGCCAGCAGCCAAGATGGAGTAGCGGGTATGTCTGTCGAGCAGTACTTC. Protein sequence: CASSQDGVAGMSVEQYF.

The rearrangement links TRBV7-6 to TRBJ2-7, with 12 bases lining up with TRBD2. The CDR3 spans 15 residues. Germline V gene lookup returns CDR1 SGHVS and CDR2 FNYEAQ. J lost 6 bases, V lost 1 base, and 4 bases had no gene match. In DNA form, the CDR3 reads TGTGCCAGCAGCTTAGTTTCTAGCGGGAGGGGCGAGCAGTACTTC. Protein product: CASSLVSSGRGEQYF.

This clone was detected once. This rearrangement joins TRBV12-3 or TRBV12-4 to TRBJ1-5, with D unclear. With 3 bases removed from V and 7 bases from J, the gap between germline ends came to 10 bases. This CDR3 has 13 residues. The CDR3 reads CASSLEGGQPQHF. The CDR3 DNA sequence: TGTGCCAGCAGTTTGGAGGGAGGGCAGCCCCAGCATTTT.

The chain recombines TRBV18 with TRBJ2-3; D unresolved. This CDR3 contains 16 residues. Looked up from germline, CDR1 is KGHSH and CDR2 is LQKENI. V gave up 3 bases and J gave up 6 bases, with 19 bases separating them. CDR3 protein: CASSPPLYRPLDTQYF. The CDR3 DNA follows: TGTGCCAGCTCACCCCCACTATACCGGCCCCTGGATACGCAGTATTTT.